This T cell receptor (beta chain) was identified in a study of blood T cells in healthy people across ages. Study-level points and caveats: Naive T cell percentage and TCR beta diversity correlated strongly.

Then a second PCR, running roughly 7 to 11 cycles, was carried out with a sample-barcoded 5' primer and a J-beta primer mix. Every single cDNA molecule received a tag from a template-switch adaptor with 12 random nucleotides. Each single sample gave us at least 2.5 million CDR3-containing paired-end reads. Via MiXCR, TCRdb re-called the 5' RACE reads, giving one row per CDR3 protein. The sample shows roughly 930,000 distinct CDR3 sequences, roughly 52% of them seen only once. There are many counts of this clonotype. Antigen specificity is unknown. The junction shows a germline mismatch at one end, possibly a read error. The CDR3 covers 17 residues. The germline V gene has CDR1 SGHRS and CDR2 YFSETQ.

This TCR was recovered from a young man in good health. This sequence joins TRBV5-1 and TRBJ2-1, with TRBD2 identical over 9 bases. The sequencing sample was made of blood. The DNA of the CDR3 is TGCGCCAGCAGGTTGGGTAGCGGGGGCACTTCCTACAATGAGCAGTTCTTC. Its translation is CASRLGSGGTSYNEQFF.